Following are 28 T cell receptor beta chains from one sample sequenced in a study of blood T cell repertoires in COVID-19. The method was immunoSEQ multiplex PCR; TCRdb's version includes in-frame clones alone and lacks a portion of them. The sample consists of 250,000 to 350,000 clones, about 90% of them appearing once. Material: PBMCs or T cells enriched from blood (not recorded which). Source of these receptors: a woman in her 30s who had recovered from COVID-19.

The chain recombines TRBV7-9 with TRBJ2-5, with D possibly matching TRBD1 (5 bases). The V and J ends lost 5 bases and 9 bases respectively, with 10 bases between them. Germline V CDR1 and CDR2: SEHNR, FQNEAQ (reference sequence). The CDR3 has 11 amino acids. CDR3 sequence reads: CASSLTGSQYF. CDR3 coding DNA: TGTGCCAGCAGCCTAACAGGTTCCCAGTACTTC. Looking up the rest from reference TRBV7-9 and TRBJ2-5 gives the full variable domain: DTGVSQNPRHKITKRGQNVTFRCDPISEHNRLYWYRQTLGQGPEFLTYFQNEAQLEKSRLLSDRFSAERPKGSFSTLEIQRTEQGDSAMYLCASSLTGSQYFGPGTRLLVL.

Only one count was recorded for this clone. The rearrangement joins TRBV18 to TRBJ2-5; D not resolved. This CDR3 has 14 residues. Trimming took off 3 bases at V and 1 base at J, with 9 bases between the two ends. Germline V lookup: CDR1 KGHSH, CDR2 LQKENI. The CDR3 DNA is TGTGCCAGCTCACCCCCGGTTTCCCAAGAGACCCAGTACTTC. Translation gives CASSPPVSQETQYF.

The CDR3: CSGGGGQGANEQFF. For the CDR3, the DNA is TGCAGCGGAGGGGGGGGTCAGGGGGCAAATGAGCAGTTCTTC. The chain is built from TRBV29-1 and TRBJ2-1; maybe TRBD1 (8 bases). Germline V gene sequence: CDR1 SQVTM, CDR2 ANQGSEA. V was clipped by 7 bases and J by 7 bases, with 20 bases between them. This CDR3 contains 14 residues.

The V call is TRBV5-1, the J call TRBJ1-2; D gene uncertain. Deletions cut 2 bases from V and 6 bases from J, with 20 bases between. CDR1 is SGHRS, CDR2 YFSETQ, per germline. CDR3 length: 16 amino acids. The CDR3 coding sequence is TGCGCCAGCAGCTTAGAACCAGACTTGACTTCTCATGGCTACACCTTC. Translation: CASSLEPDLTSHGYTF.

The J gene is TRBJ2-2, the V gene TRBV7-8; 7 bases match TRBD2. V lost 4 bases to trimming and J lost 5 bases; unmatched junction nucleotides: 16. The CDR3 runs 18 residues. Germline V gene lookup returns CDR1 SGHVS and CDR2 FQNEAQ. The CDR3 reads CASSSQAGYNTRTGELFF. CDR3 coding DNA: TGTGCCAGCAGCTCCCAAGCGGGGTATAACACAAGAACCGGGGAGCTGTTTTTT.

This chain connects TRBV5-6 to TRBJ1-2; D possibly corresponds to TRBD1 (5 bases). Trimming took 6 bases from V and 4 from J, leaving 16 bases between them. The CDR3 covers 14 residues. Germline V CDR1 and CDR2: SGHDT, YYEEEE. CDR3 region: CASNSVGASYGYTF. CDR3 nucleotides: TGTGCCAGCAACTCCGTAGGGGCGTCCTATGGCTACACCTTC.

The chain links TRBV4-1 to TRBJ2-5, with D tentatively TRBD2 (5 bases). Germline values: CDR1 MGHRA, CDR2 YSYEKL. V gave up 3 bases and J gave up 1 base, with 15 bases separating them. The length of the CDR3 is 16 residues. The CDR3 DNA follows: TGCGCCAGCAGCCAGAATTCGAGGGCGCCCCAAGAGACCCAGTACTTC. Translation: CASSQNSRAPQETQYF.

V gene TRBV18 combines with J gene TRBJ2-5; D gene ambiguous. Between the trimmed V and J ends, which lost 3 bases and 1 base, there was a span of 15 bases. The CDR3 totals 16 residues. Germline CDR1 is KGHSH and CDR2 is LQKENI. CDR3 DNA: TGTGCCAGCTCACCCCCCCGTTATGGAGTCCAAGAGACCCAGTACTTC. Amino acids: CASSPPRYGVQETQYF. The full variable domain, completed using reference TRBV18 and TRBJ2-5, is NAGVMQNPRHLVRRRGQEARLRCSPMKGHSHVYWYRQLPEEGLKFMVYLQKENIIDESGMPKERFSAEFPKEGPSILRIQQVVRGDSAAYFCASSPPRYGVQETQYFGPGTRLLVL.

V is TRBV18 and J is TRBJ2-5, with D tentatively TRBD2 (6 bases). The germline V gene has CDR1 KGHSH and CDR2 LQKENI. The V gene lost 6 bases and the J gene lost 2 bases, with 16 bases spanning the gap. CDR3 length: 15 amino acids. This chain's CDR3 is CASSALGLTQETQYF. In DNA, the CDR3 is TGTGCCAGCTCCGCCTTGGGACTTACACAAGAGACCCAGTACTTC.

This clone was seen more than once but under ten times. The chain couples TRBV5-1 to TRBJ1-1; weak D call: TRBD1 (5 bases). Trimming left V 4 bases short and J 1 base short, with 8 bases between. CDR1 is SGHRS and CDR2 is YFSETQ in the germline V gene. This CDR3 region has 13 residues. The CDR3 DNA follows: TGCGCCAGCAGCGAAACAGGGAACACTGAAGCTTTCTTT. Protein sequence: CASSETGNTEAFF.

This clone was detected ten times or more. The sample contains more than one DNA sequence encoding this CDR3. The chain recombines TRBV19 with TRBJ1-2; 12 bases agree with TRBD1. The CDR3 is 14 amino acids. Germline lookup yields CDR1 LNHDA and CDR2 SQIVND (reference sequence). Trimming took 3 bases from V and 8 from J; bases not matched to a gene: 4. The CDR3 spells CASSIPGTGGGYTF. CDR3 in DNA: TGTGCCAGTAGTATTCCCGGGACAGGGGGCGGCTACACCTTC. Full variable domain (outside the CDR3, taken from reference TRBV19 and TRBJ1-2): DGGITQSPKYLFRKEGQNVTLSCEQNLNHDAMYWYRQDPGQGLRLIYYSQIVNDFQKGDIAEGYSVSREKKESFPLTVTSAQKNPTAFYLCASSIPGTGGGYTFGSGTRLTVV.

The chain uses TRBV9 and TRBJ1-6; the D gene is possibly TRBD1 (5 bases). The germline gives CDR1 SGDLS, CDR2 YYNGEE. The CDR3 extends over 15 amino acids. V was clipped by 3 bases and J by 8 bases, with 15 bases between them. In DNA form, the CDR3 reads TGTGCCAGCAGCGCCGAAGACGGACAATATTCACCCCTCCACTTT. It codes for CASSAEDGQYSPLHF.

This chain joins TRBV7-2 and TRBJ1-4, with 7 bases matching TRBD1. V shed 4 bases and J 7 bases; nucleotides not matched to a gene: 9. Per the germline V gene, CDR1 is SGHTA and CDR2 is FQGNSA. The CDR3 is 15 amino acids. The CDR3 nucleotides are TGTGCCAGCAGCTCACAGGGGAATTTTCGTGAAAAACTGTTTTTT. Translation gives CASSSQGNFREKLFF.

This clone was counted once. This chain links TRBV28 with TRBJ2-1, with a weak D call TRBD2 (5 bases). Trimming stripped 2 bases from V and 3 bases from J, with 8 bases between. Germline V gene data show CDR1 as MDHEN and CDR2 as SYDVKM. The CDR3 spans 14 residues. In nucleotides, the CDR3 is TGTGCCAGCAGTTTAGCCGGGATCTACAATGAGCAGTTCTTC. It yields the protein CASSLAGIYNEQFF.

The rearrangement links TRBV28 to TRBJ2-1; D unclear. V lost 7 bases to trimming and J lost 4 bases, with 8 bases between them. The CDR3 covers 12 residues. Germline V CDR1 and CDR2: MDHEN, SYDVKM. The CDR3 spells CASTSYYNEQFF. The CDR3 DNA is TGTGCCAGCACTTCTTATTACAATGAGCAGTTCTTC. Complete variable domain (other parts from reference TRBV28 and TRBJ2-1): DVKVTQSSRYLVKRTGEKVFLECVQDMDHENMFWYRQDPGLGLRLIYFSYDVKMKEKGDIPEGYSVSREKKERFSLILESASTNQTSMYLCASTSYYNEQFFGPGTRLTVL.

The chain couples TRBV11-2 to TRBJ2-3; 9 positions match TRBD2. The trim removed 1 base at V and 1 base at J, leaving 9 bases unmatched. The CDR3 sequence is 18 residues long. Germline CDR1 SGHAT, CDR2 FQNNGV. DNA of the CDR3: TGTGCCAGCAGCTTAGTACCTCTGGCGGGGGGGGGCACAGATACGCAGTATTTT. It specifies CASSLVPLAGGGTDTQYF.

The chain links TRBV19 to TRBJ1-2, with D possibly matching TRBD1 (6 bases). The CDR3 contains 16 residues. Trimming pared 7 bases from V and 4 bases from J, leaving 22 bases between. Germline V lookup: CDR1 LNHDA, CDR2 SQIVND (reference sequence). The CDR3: CASNPSPRTETYGYTF. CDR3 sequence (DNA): TGTGCCAGTAACCCCTCCCCAAGGACAGAGACCTATGGCTACACCTTC.

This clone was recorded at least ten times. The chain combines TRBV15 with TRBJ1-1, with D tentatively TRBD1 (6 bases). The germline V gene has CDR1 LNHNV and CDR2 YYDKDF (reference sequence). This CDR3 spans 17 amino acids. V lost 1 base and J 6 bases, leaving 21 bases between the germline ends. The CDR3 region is CATSRGHDYTGLSEAFF. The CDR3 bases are TGTGCCACCAGCAGAGGCCATGACTACACAGGGCTGTCTGAAGCTTTCTTT.

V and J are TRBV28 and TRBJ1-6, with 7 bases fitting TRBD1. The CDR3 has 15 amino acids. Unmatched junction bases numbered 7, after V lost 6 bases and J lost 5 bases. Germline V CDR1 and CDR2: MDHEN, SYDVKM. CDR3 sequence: CASRLWDSNNSPLHF. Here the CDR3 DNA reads TGTGCCAGCAGACTTTGGGACAGCAATAATTCACCCCTCCACTTT.

The CDR3 here is CASSLWTGSTDTQYF. The CDR3 nucleotides read TGTGCCAGCAGCTTATGGACAGGAAGCACAGATACGCAGTATTTT. V and J are TRBV7-8 and TRBJ2-3, with 7 bases lining up with TRBD1. Trimming cost V 2 bases and J 0 bases; bases outside gene matches: 2. This CDR3 region has 15 residues. Per the germline V gene, CDR1 is SGHVS and CDR2 is FQNEAQ.

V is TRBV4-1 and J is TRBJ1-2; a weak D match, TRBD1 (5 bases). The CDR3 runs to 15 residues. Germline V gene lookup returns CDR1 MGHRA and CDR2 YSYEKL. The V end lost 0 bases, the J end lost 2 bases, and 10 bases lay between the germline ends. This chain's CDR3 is CASSQDKAGNYGYTF. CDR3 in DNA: TGCGCCAGCAGCCAAGATAAAGCAGGGAACTATGGCTACACCTTC.

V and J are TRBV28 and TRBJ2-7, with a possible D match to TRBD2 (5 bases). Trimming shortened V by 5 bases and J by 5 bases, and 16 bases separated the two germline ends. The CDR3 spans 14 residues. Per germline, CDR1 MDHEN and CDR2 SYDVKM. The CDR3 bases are TGTGCCAGCAGTCCCCGCGCCGAGGGCCACGAGCAGTACTTC. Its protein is CASSPRAEGHEQYF.

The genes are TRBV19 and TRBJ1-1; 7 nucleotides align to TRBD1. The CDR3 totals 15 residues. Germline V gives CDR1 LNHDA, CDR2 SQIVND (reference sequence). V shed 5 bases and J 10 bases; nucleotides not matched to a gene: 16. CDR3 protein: CASSPLDRDRVTAFF. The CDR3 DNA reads TGTGCCAGTAGTCCGCTCGACCGGGACAGAGTTACAGCTTTCTTT. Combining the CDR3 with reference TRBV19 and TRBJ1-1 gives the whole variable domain DGGITQSPKYLFRKEGQNVTLSCEQNLNHDAMYWYRQDPGQGLRLIYYSQIVNDFQKGDIAEGYSVSREKKESFPLTVTSAQKNPTAFYLCASSPLDRDRVTAFFGQGTRLTVV.

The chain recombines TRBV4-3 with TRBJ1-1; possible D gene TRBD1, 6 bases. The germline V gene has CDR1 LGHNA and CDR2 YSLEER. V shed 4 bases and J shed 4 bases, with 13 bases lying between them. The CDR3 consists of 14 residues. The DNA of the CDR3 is TGCGCCAGCAGCCGTAGACAGGCAACCACTGAAGCTTTCTTT. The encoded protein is CASSRRQATTEAFF.

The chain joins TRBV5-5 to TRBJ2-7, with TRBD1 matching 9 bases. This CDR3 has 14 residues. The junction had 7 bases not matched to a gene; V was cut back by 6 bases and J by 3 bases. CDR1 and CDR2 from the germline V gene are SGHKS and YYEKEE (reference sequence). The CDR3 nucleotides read TGTGCCAGCACCCCCGGGACAGGGAGCTACGAGCAGTACTTC. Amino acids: CASTPGTGSYEQYF.

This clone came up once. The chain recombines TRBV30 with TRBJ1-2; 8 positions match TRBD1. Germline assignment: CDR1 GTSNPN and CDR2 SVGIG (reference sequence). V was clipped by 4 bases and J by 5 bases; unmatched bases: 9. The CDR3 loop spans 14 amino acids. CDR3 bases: TGTGCCTGGACCTCCGGACAGGGAATTTATGGCTACACCTTC. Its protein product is CAWTSGQGIYGYTF.

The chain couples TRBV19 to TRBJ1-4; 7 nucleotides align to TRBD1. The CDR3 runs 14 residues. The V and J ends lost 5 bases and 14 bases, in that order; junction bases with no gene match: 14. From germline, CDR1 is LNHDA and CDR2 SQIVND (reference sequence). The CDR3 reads CASSRQGAGVSLFF. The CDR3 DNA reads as TGTGCCAGTAGTCGACAGGGAGCGGGGGTTTCGCTGTTTTTT.

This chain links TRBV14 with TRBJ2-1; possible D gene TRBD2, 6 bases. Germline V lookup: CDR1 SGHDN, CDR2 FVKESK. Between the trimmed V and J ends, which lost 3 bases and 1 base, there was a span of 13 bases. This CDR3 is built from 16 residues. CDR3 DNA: TGTGCCAGCAGCCACTCTAAGCGGGCGTCCTACAATGAGCAGTTCTTC. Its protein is CASSHSKRASYNEQFF.